This entry lists 21 T cell receptor beta chains sequenced from one sample in a study of technical replicates of blood from a few donors (TCRdb year 2017). The method was the immunoSEQ multiplex PCR assay. TCRdb stores this immuneACCESS table with in-frame sequences only. Part of the clones is absent; in the studies checked, under half of the shortfall reflects unresolved V genes, and no reason is known for the rest. The sample data list 75,000 to 90,000 clones, and around 90% of these were observed just once. The ten largest clones represent 0.3% to 0.45% of the sample. Material for sequencing was T cells isolated from PBMCs. The receptors were gathered from a human donor in good health.

This rearrangement joins TRBV6-5 to TRBJ1-2; no clear D gene. The CDR3 totals 11 residues. Trimming cost V 6 bases and J 4 bases, with 6 bases left between them. Germline CDR1 and CDR2: MNHEY and SVGAGI. CDR3 nucleotides: TGTGCCAGCAGAACCAGCTATGGCTACACCTTC. Encoded protein: CASRTSYGYTF.

The rearrangement uses TRBV4-2 and TRBJ2-7, with a weak D call TRBD2 (6 bases). The CDR3 covers 15 residues. The V gene lost 0 bases and the J gene lost 3 bases, with 12 bases spanning the gap. Germline lookup yields CDR1 LGHNA and CDR2 YNFKEQ. Here the CDR3 reads CASSQEVREIYEQYF. The CDR3 DNA is TGTGCCAGCAGCCAAGAAGTACGGGAGATCTACGAGCAGTACTTC.

The chain recombines TRBV27 with TRBJ2-7; TRBD2 might be the D (5 bases). The V and J ends lost 6 bases and 6 bases respectively, with 18 bases between them. CDR3 length: 14 residues. Germline lookup yields CDR1 MNHEY and CDR2 SMNVEV (reference sequence). CDR3: CASRGAGRTPEQYF. The CDR3, as DNA: TGTGCCAGCAGGGGTGCGGGCAGAACCCCCGAGCAGTACTTC.

This chain connects TRBV7-2 to TRBJ1-3; D unresolved. The germline V gene encodes CDR1 SGHTA and CDR2 FQGNSA. The CDR3 is 13 residues long. V lost 1 base, J lost 10 bases, and 11 bases lay in between. CDR3 sequence (DNA): TGTGCCAGCAGCTTAGTAGCATCGGGAACCATATATTTT. Protein sequence: CASSLVASGTIYF.

The rearrangement links TRBV5-4 to TRBJ2-3; 11 bases map to TRBD2. The CDR3 extends over 14 amino acids. Trimming took 4 bases from V and 4 from J; bases not matched to a gene: 2. Germline lookup yields CDR1 SGHNT and CDR2 YYREEE (reference sequence). The CDR3 bases are TGTGCCAGCAGCGTGACTAGCGGGGCAGATACGCAGTATTTT. It specifies CASSVTSGADTQYF.

The chain carries TRBV7-9 and TRBJ2-1, with a possible D match to TRBD1 (6 bases). Trimming left V 0 bases short and J 6 bases short, with 12 bases between. The CDR3 sequence is 15 residues long. From germline, CDR1 is SEHNR and CDR2 FQNEAQ (reference sequence). This CDR3 is CASSLAPGAGNEQFF. The DNA of the CDR3 is TGTGCCAGCAGCTTAGCGCCAGGGGCCGGCAATGAGCAGTTCTTC.

The gene calls are TRBV5-1 and TRBJ2-7, with 11 bases identical to TRBD2. The CDR3 length is 14 residues. Germline assignment: CDR1 SGHRS and CDR2 YFSETQ. V lost 4 bases to trimming and J lost 3 bases; unmatched junction nucleotides: 3. The chain's CDR3 is CASSPGLADYEQYF. The CDR3 DNA follows: TGCGCCAGCAGCCCGGGACTAGCGGACTACGAGCAGTACTTC.

This clone is a singleton in its sample. The chain joins TRBV29-1 to TRBJ2-7, with TRBD2 identical over 9 bases. Trimming took 3 bases from V and 7 from J; bases not matched to a gene: 10. Germline CDR1 SQVTM, CDR2 ANQGSEA. The CDR3 length is 14 residues. CDR3 sequence: CSVDLAGGPGEQYF. CDR3 DNA sequence: TGCAGCGTTGATCTTGCGGGAGGGCCGGGAGAGCAGTACTTC.

The genes are TRBV30 and TRBJ2-3, with 8 positions matching TRBD2. This CDR3 has 14 amino acids. Germline CDR1 reads GTSNPN; CDR2 reads SVGIG (reference sequence). V lost 2 bases, J lost 4 bases, and 5 bases stayed unmatched. CDR3 sequence: CAWSRSGISDTQYF. DNA of the CDR3: TGTGCCTGGAGTCGTAGCGGGATATCAGATACGCAGTATTTT.

This clone was counted a single time. V and J are TRBV7-2 and TRBJ2-5; the match to TRBD2 covers 12 bases. CDR3 length: 18 amino acids. Unmatched junction bases numbered 12, after V lost 4 bases and J lost 3 bases. The V gene's germline CDR1 is SGHTA and CDR2 FQGNSA. The CDR3 region is CASSSQVLAGGYEETQYF. For the CDR3, the DNA is TGTGCCAGCAGCTCGCAAGTACTAGCGGGAGGATACGAAGAGACCCAGTACTTC.

The chain recombines TRBV5-4 with TRBJ1-2; D gene unclear. This CDR3 is built from 15 residues. V lost 0 bases and J 3 bases, leaving 12 bases between the germline ends. Germline loops: CDR1 SGHNT, CDR2 YYREEE (reference sequence). The CDR3 loop is CASSLDGGGYYGYTF. CDR3 nucleotide sequence: TGTGCCAGCAGCTTGGACGGAGGAGGTTACTATGGCTACACCTTC.

This chain joins TRBV5-1 and TRBJ2-1; 8 bases line up with TRBD2. J was trimmed by 1 base and V by 3 bases; bases with no gene match: 9. The CDR3 totals 17 residues. CDR1 and CDR2 (germline): SGHRS, YFSETQ. The DNA for the CDR3 is TGCGCCAGCAGCTGGAGCGCTACGGGGGGGTCCTACAATGAGCAGTTCTTC. Translation: CASSWSATGGSYNEQFF.

J is TRBJ2-3 and V is TRBV6-5; a weak D match, TRBD1 (5 bases). V lost 1 base to trimming and J lost 4 bases, with 9 bases between them. This CDR3 comprises 14 residues. Germline-derived CDR1 and CDR2 are MNHEY and SVGAGI. CDR3 sequence (DNA): TGTGCCAGCAGTTACTATTCAGGGTCAGATACGCAGTATTTT. Translating gives CASSYYSGSDTQYF.

The chain links TRBV2 to TRBJ1-3; D gene uncertain. CDR1 and CDR2 from the germline V gene are SNHLY and FYNNEI. The CDR3 is 14 amino acids. V was pared by 4 bases and J by 0 bases, with 7 bases between. The CDR3 DNA is TGTGCCAGCAGTGTAACGGTCTCTGGAAACACCATATATTTT. It is translated as CASSVTVSGNTIYF.

The V gene is TRBV9, the J gene TRBJ2-2; 8 positions match TRBD1. The CDR3 loop spans 18 amino acids. CDR1 and CDR2 (germline): SGDLS, YYNGEE. The J segment lost 5 bases and the V segment lost 0 bases, leaving 12 bases of the junction unmatched. The CDR3 protein is CASSVGGAGGARTGELFF. The CDR3 DNA reads TGTGCCAGCAGCGTAGGCGGGGCAGGGGGCGCGAGGACCGGGGAGCTGTTTTTT.

Ten or more counts support this clone. This sequence joins TRBV6-1 and TRBJ1-2; D is unresolved. This CDR3 region has 13 residues. V was clipped by 1 base and J by 7 bases, with 10 bases between them. Germline V gene sequence: CDR1 MNHNS, CDR2 SASEGT. The CDR3 spells CASSEGMGGGYTF. CDR3 nucleotide sequence: TGTGCCAGCAGTGAAGGTATGGGAGGTGGCTACACCTTC.

The chain links TRBV19 to TRBJ2-7, with TRBD2 matching 9 bases. V was pared by 5 bases and J by 3 bases, with 2 bases of the junction left unmatched. The CDR3 length is 13 residues. Germline values: CDR1 LNHDA, CDR2 SQIVND (reference sequence). The CDR3 nucleotides read TGTGCCAGTAGTCTAGCGGGGTTCTACGAGCAGTACTTC. Its translation is CASSLAGFYEQYF.

The rearrangement joins TRBV6-5 to TRBJ1-2; 7 bases are shared with TRBD1. The CDR3 has 14 amino acids. The J segment lost 7 bases and the V segment lost 2 bases, leaving 7 bases of the junction unmatched. Germline V gene sequence: CDR1 MNHEY, CDR2 SVGAGI. For the CDR3, the DNA is TGTGCCAGCAGTTACGGCGACAGGGTCAGTGGCTACACCTTC. Protein: CASSYGDRVSGYTF.

The chain recombines TRBV5-1 with TRBJ2-2, with TRBD1 matching over 9 bases. The germline CDR1 and CDR2 sequences are SGHRS and YFSETQ. The CDR3 is 13 residues long. V was pared by 10 bases and J by 3 bases, with 4 bases of the junction left unmatched. CDR3 bases: TGCGCCCCCGGGACAGGGCACACCGGGGAGCTGTTTTTT. Encoded protein: CAPGTGHTGELFF.

The V gene is TRBV5-1, the J gene TRBJ2-4; 9 nucleotides line up with TRBD1. V lost 1 base, J lost 6 bases, and 11 bases stayed unmatched. Germline V gene data show CDR1 as SGHRS and CDR2 as YFSETQ. The CDR3 sequence is 17 residues long. The CDR3 DNA sequence: TGCGCCAGCAGCTTGTTAGTGCTTGGACAGGGGAGAAACATTCAGTACTTC. Translated, it gives CASSLLVLGQGRNIQYF.

The chain recombines TRBV14 with TRBJ2-6; D remains ambiguous. Germline V gene data show CDR1 as SGHDN and CDR2 as FVKESK. V was clipped by 1 base and J by 4 bases, with 5 bases between them. This CDR3 region has 14 residues. The CDR3 reads CASSQARGANVLTF. The CDR3 DNA is TGTGCCAGCAGCCAAGCCAGGGGGGCCAACGTCCTGACTTTC.